This T cell receptor (beta chain) was found in a study of blood T cells in healthy people across ages. Primers used in a second PCR of roughly 7 to 11 cycles were a sample-barcoded 5' primer and a J-beta primer mix. TCRdb processed the 5' RACE reads anew with MiXCR; each CDR3 protein has one entry. The table shows around 500,000 distinct CDR3 sequences, with 27% occurring only once. Notes on the study in general: The donors' CMV status was not determined, possibly confounding changes in expanded clonotypes. Naive T cell percentage strongly correlated with TCR beta diversity.

This clonotype was seen more than once but under ten times. The antigen remains undetermined. This CDR3 is 15 amino acids long. Trimming took 0 bases from V and 9 from J; bases not matched to a gene: 8. The germline V gene has CDR1 SGHRS and CDR2 YFSETQ. Separately, the same data were catalogued under a study of T cells of mothers and their children. According to that study: All RNA that had been extracted was used for cDNA synthesis at 1.5 ug per 15 ul.

The sequenced sample was blood. The TCR sequence derives from a boy aged 2 to 9 in good health. The V call is TRBV5-1, the J call TRBJ2-4; 8 nucleotides match TRBD2. The CDR3 bases are TGCGCCAGCAGCTTGGCAATCGGGGGGGGCGTCATTCAGTACTTC. Residues: CASSLAIGGGVIQYF.